This entry concerns a single TCR beta chain. Antigen specificity is unknown. The sample originates from a study of STAT5B mutations in CD4+ large granular lymphocyte leukemia. General study points: TRBV06-family usage was enriched in top patient clones (8/27) versus controls (2/35). 25% of private leukemic clonotypes occurred rarely in other patients' non-leukemic repertoires.

Assay used: immunoSEQ multiplex PCR; TCRdb lists only in-frame clones, some missing. This sample has 34,000 or so clones, with around four fifths found just once. The ends lost 4 bases at V and 1 base at J; junction bases unmatched: 3. The CDR3 has 15 amino acids. The V gene's germline CDR1 is LNHDA and CDR2 SQIVND (reference sequence). The clonotype comes from a human donor in good health. Sequenced material: CD4+ T cells from blood buffy coats. The chain carries TRBV19 and TRBJ2-2; 7 bases are a match to TRBD2. The CDR3 DNA sequence: TGTGCCAGTAGTAATAGCGGGTTGAACACCGGGGAGCTGTTTTTT. Translation gives CASSNSGLNTGELFF.